This T cell receptor (beta chain) was recovered during a study of control samples from healthy donors and cancer patients. Germline assignment: CDR1 LGHNA and CDR2 YSLEER. CDR3 size: 14 residues. Trimming took 1 base from V and 0 from J, leaving 6 bases between them. Using immunoSEQ multiplex PCR, the repertoire was profiled, and TCRdb retains in-frame clones only, with some absent. The table includes about 160,000 clones, around 94% detected once. The sequence derives from a man aged 60 to 69 with colorectal cancer. Sequenced sample: PBMCs. V is TRBV4-3 and J is TRBJ1-2; no definite D call. The CDR3 reads CASSQGPANYGYTF. The CDR3 nucleotides are TGCGCCAGCAGCCAAGGTCCAGCTAACTATGGCTACACCTTC.